What follows are 21 T cell receptor beta chains derived from one specimen sequenced in a study of PD-1 blockade in classical Hodgkin lymphoma (dated by TCRdb to 2018 to 2020). Library generation was performed with the immunoSEQ multiplex PCR assay. As stored in TCRdb, this immuneACCESS dataset retains in-frame rearrangements with V and J assigned. A fraction of the clones does not appear; measured against another copy, unresolved V genes explain less than half of the discrepancy, and the remainder lacks a known reason. The sample includes 25,000 to 35,000 clones, with about 72% observed a single time. Together, the top ten hold 3.5% to 5% of the sample. The meaning of the sample's time point label: cycle 4 day 1 (C4D1), after less than seven weeks of nivolumab. Every trial patient had relapsed following autologous stem cell transplantation, and prior brentuximab vedotin exposure was what differed among cohorts A, B and C.

Sequencing was performed on peripheral blood mononuclear cells (PBMCs), taken before the fourth cycle of nivolumab. These TCRs come from a human donor with classical Hodgkin lymphoma.

This clone was observed once. The chain has TRBV4-3 and TRBJ2-5; D assignment may be TRBD1 or TRBD2 (7 bases each). The V end lost 0 bases, the J end lost 3 bases, and 14 bases lay between the germline ends. The CDR3 loop spans 16 amino acids. Germline V lookup: CDR1 LGHNA, CDR2 YSLEER. The CDR3 protein is CASSQDGGGTEETQYF. CDR3 sequence (DNA): TGCGCCAGCAGCCAAGATGGGGGAGGGACAGAAGAGACCCAGTACTTC.

The V and J genes are TRBV6-5 and TRBJ1-3, with a weak D call TRBD1 (6 bases). Per germline, CDR1 MNHEY and CDR2 SVGAGI. This CDR3 region has 15 residues. Between the trimmed V and J ends, which lost 6 bases and 3 bases, there was a span of 15 bases. The CDR3 sequence is CASSFGGAVGNTIYF. The DNA of the CDR3 is TGTGCCAGCAGCTTCGGGGGGGCGGTTGGAAACACCATATATTTT.

The rearrangement links TRBV25-1 to TRBJ2-2; TRBD1 agrees at 7 bases. Germline assignment: CDR1 MGHDK and CDR2 SYGVNS. The CDR3 sequence is 16 residues long. J gave up 4 bases and V 7 bases, and 12 bases lay outside the gene matches. This CDR3 is CASTRTRQGGTGELFF. The CDR3 DNA follows: TGTGCCAGCACGCGTACTCGACAGGGTGGCACCGGGGAGCTGTTTTTT.

On this clone itself: This specimen includes other DNA sequences encoding the same CDR3. V and J are TRBV2 and TRBJ2-7; D remains ambiguous. CDR3 size: 12 residues. Per germline, CDR1 SNHLY and CDR2 FYNNEI. Trimming removed 3 bases from V and 4 bases from J, with 7 bases in between. The CDR3 DNA is TGTGCCAGCAGTGACGAGAGGTACGAGCAGTACTTC. Protein: CASSDERYEQYF.

This chain links TRBV9 with TRBJ2-5; D may match TRBD1 or TRBD2 (6 bases each). This CDR3 comprises 15 residues. Germline CDR1 SGDLS, CDR2 YYNGEE. Deletions cut 4 bases from V and 5 bases from J, with 18 bases between. CDR3 in DNA: TGTGCCAGCAGCCCGGGGGCAGGTCTTCGGGAGACCCAGTACTTC. Its protein is CASSPGAGLRETQYF.

This clone was detected a few times. The rearrangement uses TRBV18 and TRBJ1-4, with D unresolved. The CDR3 loop spans 16 amino acids. CDR1 is KGHSH, CDR2 LQKENI, per germline. V dropped 6 bases and J dropped 5 bases, with 19 bases sitting between them. CDR3 DNA: TGTGCCAGCTCCCCGAAAGAGGGCGGATTCAATGAAAAACTGTTTTTT. Protein: CASSPKEGGFNEKLFF.

The rearrangement uses TRBV25-1 and TRBJ2-1; 7 bases line up with TRBD1. The CDR3 contains 13 residues. Trimming took 8 bases from V and 7 from J; bases not matched to a gene: 8. The germline V gene encodes CDR1 MGHDK and CDR2 SYGVNS. The CDR3 region has the DNA TGTGCCAGCGACAGACAGGGATTGAATGAGCAGTTCTTC. As protein: CASDRQGLNEQFF.

The chain couples TRBV11-2 to TRBJ1-5; D remains unclear. The CDR3 is 15 residues long. Germline CDR1 reads SGHAT; CDR2 reads FQNNGV. V lost 2 bases, J lost 0 bases, and 8 bases lay in between. CDR3 bases: TGTGCCAGCAGCTTAAGAGGTTATAGCAATCAGCCCCAGCATTTT. Its translation: CASSLRGYSNQPQHF.

The genes are TRBV7-6 and TRBJ1-2; 9 bases map to TRBD1. The CDR3 is 14 residues long. The V gene end was trimmed by 4 bases and the J gene end by 2 bases; junction bases not matched to a gene: 2. Germline V gene lookup returns CDR1 SGHVS and CDR2 FNYEAQ. The CDR3 sequence is CASSSGTGNYGYTF. The CDR3 nucleotides are TGTGCCAGCAGCTCGGGGACAGGGAACTATGGCTACACCTTC.

This chain joins TRBV9 and TRBJ2-3; 10 bases fit TRBD1. The CDR3 runs to 17 residues. Germline assignment: CDR1 SGDLS and CDR2 YYNGEE. After removal of 2 bases from V and 4 bases from J, the junction contained 10 bases not matched to a gene. This CDR3 is CASSVLHRDRGADTQYF. The DNA for the CDR3 is TGTGCCAGCAGCGTCCTACACCGGGACAGGGGAGCAGATACGCAGTATTTT.

V gene TRBV11-2 combines with J gene TRBJ2-7, with D possibly matching TRBD1 (6 bases). Germline loops: CDR1 SGHAT, CDR2 FQNNGV. This CDR3 is 15 amino acids long. The V end lost 1 base, the J end lost 3 bases, and 13 bases lay between the germline ends. In DNA, the CDR3 is TGTGCCAGCAGCTTAGTCAAGGGACACAGCTACGAGCAGTACTTC. Its translation: CASSLVKGHSYEQYF.

This chain uses TRBV12-5 with TRBJ1-1; unclear D gene. The CDR3 runs to 13 residues. The V gene lost 2 bases and the J gene lost 10 bases, with 14 bases spanning the gap. CDR1 and CDR2 from the germline V gene are LGHNT and FRNRAP. The CDR3 sequence is CASGLFSYFGAFF. CDR3 DNA sequence: TGTGCTAGTGGTTTGTTCTCTTATTTTGGAGCTTTCTTT.

This clone was counted a single time. The chain is built from TRBV18 and TRBJ2-1; the match to TRBD2 covers 9 bases. Germline assignment: CDR1 KGHSH and CDR2 LQKENI. Germline trimming cut 2 bases from V and 7 bases from J; bases unmatched to any gene: 6. The CDR3 runs to 15 residues. Here the CDR3 reads CASSPGTSRQNEQFF. The CDR3 region has the DNA TGTGCCAGCTCACCAGGGACTAGCCGGCAGAATGAGCAGTTCTTC.

The chain employs TRBV4-3 and TRBJ1-1, with a weak D call TRBD1 (5 bases). Trimming stripped 3 bases from V and 6 bases from J, with 20 bases between. The germline CDR1 and CDR2 sequences are LGHNA and YSLEER. This CDR3 spans 16 amino acids. The CDR3 nucleotides are TGCGCCAGCAGCCAGGGACGGGCCGTCCGTGATTCTGAAGCTTTCTTT. Its translation is CASSQGRAVRDSEAFF.

This chain connects TRBV4-3 to TRBJ2-5; no clear D gene. The assigned J gene may be wrong: the sequence end matches TRBJ2-7 better. The germline gives CDR1 LGHNA, CDR2 YSLEER. The CDR3 consists of 13 residues. CDR3 sequence reads: CASSHSGGYEQYF. The CDR3 region has the DNA TGCGCCAGCAGCCATTCCGGCGGCTACGAGCAGTACTTC.

This clone occurred once. This rearrangement joins TRBV15 to TRBJ1-2; D call uncertain. Germline CDR1 reads LNHNV; CDR2 reads YYDKDF (reference sequence). Trimming removed 0 bases from V and 5 bases from J, with 16 bases in between. This CDR3 region has 16 residues. CDR3 loop: CATSRDGRSFGYGYTF. For the CDR3, the DNA is TGTGCCACCAGCAGAGACGGACGGAGCTTTGGGTATGGCTACACCTTC.

Only one count was recorded for this clone. This chain joins TRBV11-3 and TRBJ2-7; possibly TRBD2 for D (5 bases). CDR1 SGHNT and CDR2 YENEEA come from the germline V gene. This CDR3 is built from 14 residues. V gave up 6 bases and J gave up 0 bases, with 12 bases separating them. CDR3 loop: CASRGNGVSYEQYF. Here the CDR3 DNA reads TGTGCCAGCAGGGGAAACGGGGTCTCCTACGAGCAGTACTTC.

The chain is built from TRBV5-1 and TRBJ1-1, with D maybe TRBD1 (6 bases). The CDR3 consists of 17 residues. Germline V gives CDR1 SGHRS, CDR2 YFSETQ. Trimming took off 0 bases at V and 3 bases at J, with 18 bases between the two ends. CDR3 protein: CASSLDLTTGLDTEAFF. The CDR3 region has the DNA TGCGCCAGCAGCTTGGACCTCACCACAGGGTTGGACACTGAAGCTTTCTTT.

This chain links TRBV2 with TRBJ1-2; TRBD1 might be the D (5 bases). This CDR3 region has 11 residues. Germline V gene lookup returns CDR1 SNHLY and CDR2 FYNNEI. V was cut by 7 bases and J by 8 bases, with 11 bases left in between. The CDR3 nucleotides are TGTGCCAGCATCCAGGGTACCGGCTACACCTTC. Translation gives CASIQGTGYTF.

The V and J genes are TRBV7-9 and TRBJ2-3, with TRBD1 matching over 7 bases. V gave up 5 bases and J gave up 5 bases; unmatched junction bases: 7. The CDR3 runs to 14 residues. CDR1 is SEHNR and CDR2 is FQNEAQ in the germline V gene (reference sequence). The DNA of the CDR3 is TGTGCCAGCAGCACCCCCCGGGACAGAGATACGCAGTATTTT. This encodes CASSTPRDRDTQYF.

V and J are TRBV6-5 and TRBJ1-1; TRBD1 aligns across 10 bases. This CDR3 has 15 amino acids. From germline, CDR1 is MNHEY and CDR2 SVGAGI. The V and J ends lost 1 base and 6 bases, in that order; junction bases with no gene match: 5. The CDR3 DNA reads TGTGCCAGCAGTTACTGGGGGACAGGGGAGGCTGAAGCTTTCTTT. Translation gives CASSYWGTGEAEAFF.